Here is one TCR beta chain with its context. Its antigen is as yet unknown. The sample belongs to a study of CD8 T cells in ankylosing spondylitis. Broader study findings: Apparently characteristic of ankylosing spondylitis blood was a TCR beta motif (fewer than ten highly homologous variants).

TCRdb reprocessed the 5' RACE reads with MiXCR, giving one entry per CDR3 protein. This table has hundreds of thousands of distinct CDR3 sequences, 12% appearing once. Sequenced: blood, either unsorted or a sorted T cell fraction (not recorded which). This sequence was found in a male donor with ankylosing spondylitis.

In DNA form, the CDR3 reads TGTGCCAGCACCCCATCTCTAGGGGGCGGCTACACCTTC. It codes for CASTPSLGGGYTF. This chain links TRBV7-9 with TRBJ1-2; 7 positions agree with TRBD1. Germline lookup yields CDR1 SEHNR and CDR2 FQNEAQ (reference sequence). The CDR3 is made up of 13 amino acids. V trimming: 7 bases; J trimming: 8 bases; junction bases outside the gene matches: 10.